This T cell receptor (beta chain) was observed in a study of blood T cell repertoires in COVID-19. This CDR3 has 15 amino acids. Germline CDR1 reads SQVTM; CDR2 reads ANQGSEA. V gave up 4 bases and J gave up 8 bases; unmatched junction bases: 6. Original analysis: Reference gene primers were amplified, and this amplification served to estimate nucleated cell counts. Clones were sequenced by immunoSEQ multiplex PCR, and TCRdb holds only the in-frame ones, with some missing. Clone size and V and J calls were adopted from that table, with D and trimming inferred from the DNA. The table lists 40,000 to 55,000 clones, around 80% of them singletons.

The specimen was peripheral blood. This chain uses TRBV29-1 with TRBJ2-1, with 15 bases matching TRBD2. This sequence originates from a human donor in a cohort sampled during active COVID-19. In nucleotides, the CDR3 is TGCAGCGTTGCCGGACTAGCGGGAGGGGACGATGAGCAGTTCTTC. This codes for CSVAGLAGGDDEQFF.